This TCR beta chain is drawn from a study of memory CD4+ T cells and cytomegalovirus serostatus. General study findings and limits: Of 164 reported CMV TCRbeta sequences, roughly 70 were found in memory CD4+ repertoires. A US-trained random forest predicted CMV serostatus with median AUC around 0.9.

Germline-derived CDR1 and CDR2 are SGHTA and FQGNSA. The CDR3 runs to 16 residues. Deletions cut 0 bases from V and 3 bases from J, with 12 bases between. Single viable CD3+CD4+CD8-CD45RO+ cells were sorted as the memory CD4+ T cells. Serostatus was set by detecting CMV pp150, pp28, p38, p52 IgG. Notes on this clone: Its antigen is currently unknown.

Study processing details: After removing out-of-frame reads, 2 million to 2.5 million distinct TCRbeta sequences remained. Assay used: immunoSEQ multiplex PCR; TCRdb lists only in-frame clones, some missing. V and J calls plus clone size are reproduced from that table; the DNA served to infer D and trimming. The sample contains over 35,000 clones, just under 80% of which appear only once. V gene TRBV7-2 combines with J gene TRBJ2-1, with D possibly being TRBD1 (6 bases). Input material: memory CD4+ T cells from blood. This sequence originates from an adult in good health and CMV-seronegative. CDR3 DNA: TGTGCCAGCAGCTTAGCGGGGGCCGCCAGCTACAATGAGCAGTTCTTC. This sequence encodes CASSLAGAASYNEQFF.